These 27 T cell receptor beta chains were all obtained from the same sample, sequenced in a study of beta chain features in type 1 diabetes. The isolated RNA, all of it, was reverse transcribed, so expressed TCRB transcripts were what got sequenced. Repertoires were generated with immunoSEQ multiplex PCR, while TCRdb's copy carries only in-frame clones and drops some. This sample has approximately 160,000 clones; roughly 8.1% occur once, and the top ten carry less than 0.85%. The specimen was central memory CD4+ T cells from blood. The receptors here all came from a young man in good health.

The chain combines TRBV25-1 with TRBJ1-1; no definite D call. V was shortened by 0 bases and J by 3 bases, with 11 bases between the two germline ends. This CDR3 region has 15 residues. CDR1 MGHDK and CDR2 SYGVNS come from the germline V gene. This CDR3 reads CASSEYGPPDTEAFF. The CDR3, as DNA: TGTGCCAGCAGTGAATATGGCCCCCCCGACACTGAAGCTTTCTTT. The variable domain in full, completed from reference TRBV25-1 and TRBJ1-1, reads EADIYQTPRYLVIGTGKKITLECSQTMGHDKMYWYQQDPGMELHLIHYSYGVNSTEKGDLSSESTVSRIRTEHFPLTLESARPSHTSQYLCASSEYGPPDTEAFFGQGTRLTVV.

This clone was recorded a few times. V and J are TRBV10-3 and TRBJ1-4, with 9 bases fitting TRBD1. The CDR3 is 15 residues long. Germline-derived CDR1 and CDR2 are ENHRY and SYGVKD. Unmatched junction bases numbered 5, after V lost 2 bases and J lost 7 bases. The CDR3 here is CAISEGTGRSEKLFF. Here the CDR3 DNA reads TGTGCCATCAGTGAGGGGACAGGGCGGAGTGAAAAACTGTTTTTT.

This clone was detected many times. The chain uses TRBV7-9 and TRBJ1-1; D gene uncertain. Germline CDR1 is SEHNR and CDR2 is FQNEAQ (reference sequence). Trimming cost V 2 bases and J 5 bases, with 15 bases left between them. This CDR3 contains 15 residues. Here the CDR3 reads CASSLWRGTDTEAFF. In nucleotides, the CDR3 is TGTGCCAGCAGCTTATGGCGGGGAACGGATACTGAAGCTTTCTTT.

This chain joins TRBV11-2 and TRBJ2-5; D is perhaps TRBD2 (5 bases). V lost 3 bases and J 5 bases, leaving 13 bases between the germline ends. Germline CDR1 reads SGHAT; CDR2 reads FQNNGV. This CDR3 spans 14 amino acids. The CDR3 protein is CASSFPGIWETQYF. DNA for the CDR3: TGTGCCAGCAGCTTTCCGGGGATTTGGGAGACCCAGTACTTC.

This clone occurred many times. The chain combines TRBV29-1 with TRBJ2-6, with a weak D call TRBD1 (5 bases). Germline CDR1 and CDR2: SQVTM and ANQGSEA. The CDR3 is 14 amino acids. This CDR3 is CCTAGSSGANVLTF. In DNA form, the CDR3 reads TGCTGTACCGCAGGGTCCTCTGGGGCCAACGTCCTGACTTTC. Full variable domain (outside the CDR3, taken from reference TRBV29-1 and TRBJ2-6): SAVISQKPSRDICQRGTSLTIQCQVDSQVTMMFWYRQQPGQSLTLIATANQGSEATYESGFVIDKFPISRPNLTFSTLTVSNMSPEDSSIYLCCTAGSSGANVLTFGAGSRLTVL.

This rearrangement joins TRBV2 to TRBJ1-1, with D hard to call. Germline CDR1 reads SNHLY; CDR2 reads FYNNEI. V lost 8 bases, J lost 6 bases, and 16 bases lay in between. CDR3 length: 13 amino acids. CDR3 protein: CASFRSIASEAFF. The CDR3 DNA reads TGTGCCAGCTTTAGAAGTATTGCGTCTGAAGCTTTCTTT.

V is TRBV28 and J is TRBJ2-5; D uncertain. Germline values: CDR1 MDHEN, CDR2 SYDVKM. With 3 bases removed from V and 5 bases from J, the gap between germline ends came to 10 bases. This CDR3 contains 13 residues. The CDR3 coding sequence is TGTGCCAGCAGTTTTCAGGTTAGGGAGACCCAGTACTTC. This codes for CASSFQVRETQYF.

The chain recombines TRBV5-5 with TRBJ2-5, with D uncertain. V was cut by 1 base and J by 3 bases, with 10 bases left in between. CDR1 is SGHKS and CDR2 is YYEKEE in the germline V gene (reference sequence). This CDR3 region has 14 residues. As DNA, the CDR3 is TGTGCCAGCAGCTTGATGCTTCCTAAAGAGACCCAGTACTTC. Translating it yields CASSLMLPKETQYF. Based on the CDR3 plus reference TRBV5-5 and TRBJ2-5, the full variable domain is DAGVTQSPTHLIKTRGQQVTLRCSPISGHKSVSWYQQVLGQGPQFIFQYYEKEERGRGNFPDRFSARQFPNYSSELNVNALLLGDSALYLCASSLMLPKETQYFGPGTRLLVL.

This clone was picked up a small number of times. The chain carries TRBV28 and TRBJ1-1; no clear D. Trimming removed 6 bases from V and 1 base from J, with 12 bases in between. Looked up from germline, CDR1 is MDHEN and CDR2 is SYDVKM. CDR3 length: 14 residues. CDR3 coding DNA: TGTGCCAGCAGCTCCGGGAGACCGAACACTGAAGCTTTCTTT. This gives the protein CASSSGRPNTEAFF. Using reference TRBV28 and TRBJ1-1 for the parts outside the CDR3, the full variable domain is DVKVTQSSRYLVKRTGEKVFLECVQDMDHENMFWYRQDPGLGLRLIYFSYDVKMKEKGDIPEGYSVSREKKERFSLILESASTNQTSMYLCASSSGRPNTEAFFGQGTRLTVV.

The chain has TRBV18 and TRBJ2-7; D possibly corresponds to TRBD2 (6 bases). In germline, CDR1 is KGHSH, CDR2 LQKENI. The CDR3 has 14 amino acids. Trimming shortened V by 2 bases and J by 9 bases, and 17 bases separated the two germline ends. CDR3 sequence (DNA): TGTGCCAGCTCACCAAGCCAGGGAGGATTAGGGCAGTACTTC. This sequence encodes CASSPSQGGLGQYF.

This clone has more than one count but fewer than ten. The chain links TRBV2 to TRBJ1-6; D is possibly TRBD1 (5 bases). There are 14 residues in the CDR3. Germline CDR1 reads SNHLY; CDR2 reads FYNNEI. Trimming stripped 2 bases from V and 8 bases from J, with 10 bases between. This CDR3 reads CASSEQGRDSPLHF. The CDR3 nucleotides read TGTGCCAGCAGTGAACAGGGTCGCGATTCACCCCTCCACTTT.

The CDR3 reads CASRPRQGGRYGYTF. The CDR3 DNA sequence: TGTGCCAGCAGACCCAGACAGGGTGGAAGGTATGGCTACACCTTC. V is TRBV6-5 and J is TRBJ1-2; the match to TRBD1 covers 7 bases. This CDR3 region has 15 residues. Looked up from germline, CDR1 is MNHEY and CDR2 is SVGAGI. With 6 bases clipped from V and 5 bases from J, the junction kept 12 bases outside the gene matches.

This clone was observed a few times. The rearrangement links TRBV6-5 to TRBJ2-3; 7 bases line up with TRBD1. V lost 6 bases to trimming and J lost 2 bases; unmatched junction nucleotides: 8. The CDR3 spans 15 residues. CDR1 and CDR2 from the germline V gene are MNHEY and SVGAGI. Here the CDR3 reads CASRKGQTHTDTQYF. Here the CDR3 DNA reads TGTGCCAGCAGAAAGGGACAGACCCACACAGATACGCAGTATTTT.

The sample holds a few counts of this clone. The chain employs TRBV6-1 and TRBJ2-7, with 8 bases lining up with TRBD2. Germline V gene sequence: CDR1 MNHNS, CDR2 SASEGT. J gave up 2 bases and V 5 bases, and 8 bases lay outside the gene matches. This CDR3 contains 15 residues. CDR3: CASSSAGLEAYEQYF. The CDR3 region has the DNA TGTGCCAGCAGTTCAGCGGGACTAGAGGCCTACGAGCAGTACTTC.

The V and J genes are TRBV2 and TRBJ1-4, with D unresolved. V dropped 11 bases and J dropped 3 bases, with 13 bases sitting between them. The CDR3 contains 13 residues. Germline CDR1 and CDR2: SNHLY and FYNNEI. CDR3: CASLPEANEKLFF. CDR3 nucleotide sequence: TGTGCCTCACTCCCGGAGGCTAATGAAAAACTGTTTTTT.

The CDR3 loop reads CASNKGTGPYGYTF. DNA for the CDR3: TGTGCCAGCAACAAAGGGACAGGGCCCTATGGCTACACCTTC. The genes are TRBV6-6 and TRBJ1-2, with 9 nucleotides matching TRBD1. This CDR3 is built from 14 residues. Germline CDR1 reads MNHNY; CDR2 reads SVGAGI (reference sequence). The trim removed 7 bases at V and 4 bases at J, leaving 7 bases unmatched.

This clone was recorded a few times. DNA of the CDR3: TGTGCCAGCAGTTTAAGGGCTCAGGCCGGGACAGGTCGGAAACAGCCCCAGCATTTT. Amino acids: CASSLRAQAGTGRKQPQHF. The J gene is TRBJ1-5, the V gene TRBV28; TRBD1 matches at 8 bases. In germline, CDR1 is MDHEN, CDR2 SYDVKM. Germline trimming cut 2 bases from V and 7 bases from J; bases unmatched to any gene: 19. The CDR3 is made up of 19 amino acids.

This clone was counted ten times or more. V gene TRBV7-2 combines with J gene TRBJ2-7, with D possibly matching TRBD1 (6 bases). Germline V CDR1 and CDR2: SGHTA, FQGNSA. The CDR3 consists of 15 residues. V gave up 4 bases and J gave up 3 bases, with 16 bases separating them. The CDR3 here is CASSSYTGHGYEQYF. The CDR3 nucleotides are TGTGCCAGCAGCTCCTACACGGGACATGGCTACGAGCAGTACTTC.

The rearrangement joins TRBV30 to TRBJ2-1; D is unclear. This CDR3 has 12 residues. Germline V gene lookup returns CDR1 GTSNPN and CDR2 SVGIG (reference sequence). V was trimmed by 4 bases and J by 3 bases, leaving 7 bases between them. CDR3 protein: CAWTNFYNEQFF. DNA of the CDR3: TGTGCCTGGACGAACTTCTACAATGAGCAGTTCTTC.

This clone was detected once. CDR3 in amino acids: CASSQAPGTAGELFF. CDR3 sequence (DNA): TGCGCCAGCAGCCAGGCCCCAGGGACAGCCGGGGAGCTGTTTTTT. The chain uses TRBV4-1 and TRBJ2-2, with 7 positions matching TRBD1. The CDR3 extends over 15 amino acids. Germline assignment: CDR1 MGHRA and CDR2 YSYEKL. V shed 3 bases, J shed 6 bases, and the junction held 7 bases outside the gene matches.

This clone was counted many times. The rearrangement joins TRBV30 to TRBJ2-1, with unresolved D. This CDR3 contains 13 residues. Trimming removed 0 bases from V and 5 bases from J, with 8 bases in between. Germline V lookup: CDR1 GTSNPN, CDR2 SVGIG (reference sequence). The CDR3 nucleotides are TGTGCCTGGAGTGTAACTGGAGACAATGAGCAGTTCTTC. It is translated as CAWSVTGDNEQFF.

This chain uses TRBV28 with TRBJ2-4, with 8 bases matching TRBD1. CDR3 size: 14 residues. Germline CDR1 MDHEN, CDR2 SYDVKM. V dropped 7 bases and J dropped 5; count of bases not matched to a gene: 7. CDR3: CASNGGRGQNIQYF. The CDR3 DNA reads TGTGCCAGCAACGGTGGCAGGGGGCAAAACATTCAGTACTTC.

This chain joins TRBV7-8 and TRBJ2-7; tentatively, D is TRBD1 (6 bases). Germline CDR1 SGHVS, CDR2 FQNEAQ. The CDR3 is 14 residues long. Trimming stripped 2 bases from V and 3 bases from J, with 11 bases between. The CDR3 nucleotides read TGTGCCAGCAGCTTACAACAGGGCGGCTACGAGCAGTACTTC. This codes for CASSLQQGGYEQYF.

This clone was seen more than once but under ten times. The chain recombines TRBV5-1 with TRBJ2-5; TRBD1 matches at 9 bases. The junction had 11 bases not matched to a gene; V was cut back by 0 bases and J by 5 bases. The CDR3 extends over 17 amino acids. CDR1 is SGHRS and CDR2 is YFSETQ in the germline V gene. This CDR3 is CASSLGARTGAGETQYF. CDR3 nucleotide sequence: TGCGCCAGCAGCTTGGGTGCCCGGACAGGGGCAGGGGAGACCCAGTACTTC.

This clone was detected a few times. V gene TRBV30 combines with J gene TRBJ1-4; D uncertain. With 3 bases removed from V and 6 bases from J, the gap between germline ends came to 8 bases. Germline assignment: CDR1 GTSNPN and CDR2 SVGIG (reference sequence). The length of the CDR3 is 12 residues. The CDR3 DNA reads TGTGCCTGGAGGAAAGCGTATGAAAAACTGTTTTTT. This codes for CAWRKAYEKLFF.

This clone was found a few times. This sequence joins TRBV5-1 and TRBJ1-4; D may be TRBD1 (5 bases). The CDR3 consists of 14 residues. V was cut by 0 bases and J by 3 bases, with 6 bases left in between. CDR1 and CDR2 from the germline V gene are SGHRS and YFSETQ. CDR3: CASSLETANEKLFF. The CDR3 nucleotides are TGCGCCAGCAGCTTGGAGACAGCTAATGAAAAACTGTTTTTT.

The rearrangement joins TRBV9 to TRBJ2-1; TRBD2 agrees at 7 bases. The ends lost 0 bases at V and 5 bases at J; junction bases unmatched: 5. The CDR3 totals 15 residues. Looked up from germline, CDR1 is SGDLS and CDR2 is YYNGEE. The CDR3 nucleotides read TGTGCCAGCAGCGTAGTTACAAGCGGGGACAATGAGCAGTTCTTC. It is translated as CASSVVTSGDNEQFF.